The rows below give T cell receptor beta chains drawn from one sample of a study of blood T cell repertoires in COVID-19. The repertoire was sequenced with immunoSEQ multiplex PCR; TCRdb's copy has only in-frame clones and lacks some. The table records under 250,000 clones, about four fifths of them present only once. The source material was peripheral blood. These receptors came from a woman between 50 and 59 years old with acute or convalescent COVID-19. CDR3s include the opening cysteine and the closing phenylalanine or tryptophan. Fields, in order: clone size, V gene, D gene, J gene, CDR3 protein, CDR3 DNA. A D gene is named only where the DNA matches it firmly. Clone sizes are given selectively: once, few, many, or a class where the clone is expanded.

.	TRBV21-1	.	TRBJ2-3	CASSGTGTDTQYF	TGTGCCAGCTCCGGGACAGGCACAGATACGCAGTATTTT
.	TRBV3-1/TRBV3-2	TRBD2	TRBJ2-2	CASSLIAGGRGTGELFF	TGTGCCAGCAGCCTGATAGCGGGAGGGAGGGGCACCGGGGAGCTGTTTTTT
.	TRBV5-4	.	TRBJ1-2	CASSQGLGTGDGGYTF	TGTGCCAGCAGCCAAGGTTTGGGGACGGGGGACGGCGGCTACACCTTC
.	TRBV28	TRBD2	TRBJ2-7	CASSRISGRVYEQYF	TGTGCCAGCAGCCGAATTAGCGGGAGGGTCTACGAGCAGTACTTC
.	TRBV29-1	.	TRBJ1-1	CSVETGLNTEAFF	TGCAGCGTTGAAACAGGGCTGAACACTGAAGCTTTCTTT
.	TRBV24-1	TRBD2	TRBJ2-1	CATSAAPGTSGEERFF	TGTGCCACCAGTGCTGCCCCCGGGACTAGCGGTGAAGAACGGTTCTTC
once	TRBV24-1	TRBD2	TRBJ2-2	CATSEASGLTGELFF	TGTGCCACCAGTGAGGCTAGCGGACTCACCGGGGAGCTGTTTTTT
.	TRBV11-2	.	TRBJ1-5	CASSLVTNQPQHF	TGTGCCAGCAGCTTAGTTACAAATCAGCCCCAGCATTTT
.	TRBV27	.	TRBJ1-2	CASRRGGHYGYTF	TGTGCCAGCCGCCGCGGGGGCCACTATGGCTACACCTTC
.	TRBV5-4	TRBD2	TRBJ2-7	CASSLDYSFAGGYEQYF	TGTGCCAGCAGCTTAGACTATTCATTTGCGGGAGGCTACGAGCAGTACTTC
few	TRBV7-9	TRBD2	TRBJ2-1	CASSLGLWLAGALNEQFF	TGTGCCAGCAGCTTAGGGCTTTGGCTAGCGGGAGCCCTCAATGAGCAGTTCTTC
.	TRBV3-1/TRBV3-2	TRBD1	TRBJ1-1	CASRSGTGNTEAFF	TGTGCCAGCAGATCCGGGACAGGAAACACTGAAGCTTTCTTT
.	TRBV10-2	TRBD2	TRBJ2-1	CASRPLEGTSTKGGNEQFF	TGCGCCAGCCGACCTTTGGAGGGGACTAGCACAAAAGGTGGCAATGAGCAGTTCTTC
.	TRBV3-1/TRBV3-2	TRBD2	TRBJ2-7	CASSQDPSGKSYEQYF	TGTGCCAGCAGCCAAGATCCCAGCGGGAAATCCTACGAGCAGTACTTC
.	TRBV6-4	TRBD1	TRBJ2-3	CASSDTTGASTDAQYF	TGTGCCAGCAGTGACACCACAGGGGCAAGCACAGATGCGCAGTATTTT
.	TRBV5-6	TRBD1	TRBJ1-2	CASSQAGGPNYGYTF	TGTGCCAGCAGCCAGGCAGGGGGCCCTAACTATGGCTACACCTTC
.	TRBV11-1	.	TRBJ1-2	CASSPNQVYGYTF	TGTGCCAGCAGCCCAAACCAGGTTTATGGCTACACCTTC
.	TRBV9	.	TRBJ2-1	CASSATGETYNEQFF	TGTGCCAGCAGCGCGACGGGGGAGACTTACAATGAGCAGTTCTTC
.	TRBV28	.	TRBJ2-5	CASSLETRGKETQYF	TGTGCCAGCAGTTTAGAAACGAGAGGAAAAGAGACCCAGTACTTC
.	TRBV2	TRBD2	TRBJ2-5	CASSAGTSIGETQYF	TGTGCCAGCAGTGCCGGGACTAGCATTGGGGAGACCCAGTACTTC
.	TRBV28	.	TRBJ2-7	CASSRTQYYEQYF	TGTGCCAGCAGTCGGACTCAATACTACGAGCAGTACTTC
.	TRBV18	.	TRBJ1-4	CASSPPSKIGQQNEKLFF	TGTGCCAGCTCACCACCGTCTAAGATCGGACAGCAAAATGAAAAACTGTTTTTT
.	TRBV6-5	TRBD2	TRBJ2-3	CASSYSGAGTDTQYF	TGTGCCAGCAGTTATAGCGGGGCGGGCACAGATACGCAGTATTTT
.	TRBV2	.	TRBJ2-7	CASSEQYEQYF	TGTGCCAGCAGTGAACAGTACGAGCAGTACTTC
.	TRBV19	.	TRBJ1-6	CASKEVDRPNSPLHF	TGTGCCAGTAAGGAGGTCGACAGGCCCAATTCACCCCTCCACTTT
once	TRBV3-1/TRBV3-2	TRBD1	TRBJ1-2	CASSAGPGGVYGYTF	TGTGCCAGCAGCGCGGGTCCAGGGGGCGTCTATGGCTACACCTTC